The clone carrying this TCR beta chain was seen only a few times. What it binds is not known. The record originates from a study of T cells in Graves' hyperthyroidism and ophthalmopathy. PBMCs were sourced from over 8.5 ml fresh peripheral blood. Trimming took 5 bases from V and 7 from J; bases not matched to a gene: 16. Germline V gene sequence: CDR1 KGHDR, CDR2 SFDVKD. This CDR3 is 17 amino acids long. Study-level results: Ophthalmopathy was separated from stable hyperthyroidism by a 13 V-J model.

TCR beta CDR3 region amplification was performed from RNA transcripts. First-round RT-PCR of the TCR CDR3 relied on the HTBI primer set. Using its own MiXCR run on the multiplex PCR reads, TCRdb lists one record per CDR3 protein. The table lists around 620,000 distinct CDR3 sequences, approximately 15% of them singletons. The origin of this receptor is a woman aged 18-29 years with Graves' ophthalmopathy. This chain uses TRBV24-1 with TRBJ2-1, with 7 nucleotides matching TRBD1. The sequencing sample was made of blood. The CDR3 region has the DNA TGTGCCACCAGTGGAGGGTTGAGGGGGCGCGGAGTAAATGAGCAGTTCTTC. It specifies CATSGGLRGRGVNEQFF.